A selection of T cell receptor beta chains follows, all from one sample in a study of blood T cell repertoires in COVID-19. Method: immunoSEQ multiplex PCR; TCRdb's copy keeps in-frame clones and lacks some. The table includes about 78,000 clones, about 85% detected once. Sequencing was carried out using peripheral blood. The receptors originated from a man aged 55 to 69 with active or convalescent COVID-19. Each CDR3 is given with its conserved first and last residue. The D gene is left open where the match is weak. A clone size is listed for some rows: how often the clone was seen (once, few, many), or a class if it is expanded.

>TRBJ2-7|TRBV3-1/TRBV3-2|14|NA|NA
CASSQTIGGYEQYF
TGTGCCAGCAGCCAGACGATAGGGGGCTACGAGCAGTACTTC
>TRBJ1-5|TRBV7-8|15|TRBD1|few
CASSLRQGNRQPQHF
TGTGCCAGCAGTCTTAGACAGGGGAATCGTCAGCCCCAGCATTTT
>TRBJ2-7|TRBV7-8|17|TRBD2|NA
CASTRLAGGPEFGEQYF
TGTGCCAGCACCAGACTAGCGGGGGGCCCGGAGTTTGGCGAGCAGTACTTC
>TRBJ2-7|TRBV6-2/TRBV6-3|15|NA|NA
CASSYAEYSTGEQYF
TGTGCCAGCAGTTACGCCGAATATTCCACCGGGGAGCAGTACTTC
>TRBJ2-3|TRBV2|15|TRBD2|NA
CASSVSSGSTDTQYF
TGTGCCAGCAGTGTATCTAGCGGCTCCACAGATACGCAGTATTTT
>TRBJ1-4|TRBV5-6|13|NA|NA
CASLLTGDEKLFF
TGTGCCAGCCTTCTGACAGGAGATGAAAAACTGTTTTTT
>TRBJ1-1|TRBV7-2|16|NA|NA
CASSIRTQGSRTEAFF
TGTGCCAGCAGCATAAGAACCCAGGGGTCGAGGACTGAAGCTTTCTTT
>TRBJ1-5|TRBV4-2|16|TRBD1|NA
CASSQVWDSPNQPQHF
TGTGCCAGCAGCCAAGTATGGGACAGTCCGAATCAGCCCCAGCATTTT
>TRBJ2-3|TRBV7-9|14|NA|NA
CATSLEGSTDTQYF
TGTGCCACCAGCTTAGAGGGGAGCACAGATACGCAGTATTTT
>TRBJ2-7|TRBV21-1|14|NA|NA
CASSPPSEAVEQYF
TGTGCCAGCAGCCCGCCAAGCGAGGCGGTCGAGCAGTACTTC
>TRBJ1-2|TRBV6-1|16|TRBD1|NA
CASSEVQVGQGNGYTF
TGTGCCAGCAGTGAAGTCCAAGTGGGACAGGGGAATGGCTACACCTTC
>TRBJ2-7|TRBV12-3/TRBV12-4|13|TRBD2|once
CASRTSGGHEQYF
TGTGCCAGCAGGACTAGCGGGGGGCATGAGCAGTACTTC
>TRBJ1-6|TRBV19|16|TRBD1|NA
CASSIGTVGYNSPLHF
TGTGCCAGTAGTATCGGGACAGTAGGGTATAATTCACCCCTCCACTTT
>TRBJ1-2|TRBV4-2|16|TRBD1|NA
CASSQGITGELYGYTF
TGTGCCAGCAGCCAGGGAATAACAGGGGAACTATATGGCTACACCTTC
>TRBJ1-2|TRBV30|13|NA|NA
CAWSPIRGYGYTF
TGTGCCTGGAGTCCCATCCGGGGCTATGGCTACACCTTC
>TRBJ1-4|TRBV5-8|15|NA|NA
CASSLGAGLEEKLFF
TGTGCCAGCAGCTTGGGGGCAGGGTTGGAGGAAAAACTGTTTTTT
>TRBJ2-5|TRBV7-2|16|TRBD1|NA
CASSLQGQGAQETQYF
TGTGCCAGCAGCTTACAGGGACAGGGAGCCCAAGAGACCCAGTACTTC
>TRBJ2-1|TRBV7-2|15|NA|NA
CASNIRDSEWNEQFF
TGTGCCAGCAACATCCGGGACTCCGAATGGAATGAGCAGTTCTTC
>TRBJ2-6|TRBV6-1|17|NA|NA
CASSDDTLLSGANVLTF
TGTGCCAGCAGTGATGACACCCTCCTCTCTGGGGCCAACGTCCTGACTTTC
>TRBJ1-2|TRBV4-1|16|NA|NA
CASSQSSGRLGYGYTF
TGCGCCAGCAGCCAGAGCAGCGGCCGGCTGGGCTATGGCTACACCTTC
>TRBJ1-4|TRBV7-9|16|NA|NA
CASSFPKGQRGEKLFF
TGTGCCAGCAGCTTCCCCAAGGGTCAAAGGGGGGAAAAACTGTTTTTT
>TRBJ2-1|TRBV20-1|11|NA|NA
CSAQSIHEQFF
TGCAGTGCCCAAAGCATCCATGAGCAGTTCTTC
>TRBJ2-7|TRBV7-2|14|NA|NA
CASSLAPSYYEQYF
TGTGCCAGCAGCTTAGCGCCTAGCTACTACGAGCAGTACTTC
>TRBJ1-1|TRBV12-3/TRBV12-4|11|NA|NA
CASSLRSRAFF
TGTGCCAGCAGTTTAAGGAGTCGAGCTTTCTTT
>TRBJ2-1|TRBV6-6|21|TRBD2|NA
CASSRSPKFSGLAGGPNEQFF
TGTGCCAGCAGTCGGAGCCCCAAATTTTCGGGACTAGCGGGGGGGCCGAATGAGCAGTTCTTC
>TRBJ1-2|TRBV7-6|11|NA|NA
CASSSGYGYTF
TGTGCCAGCAGCTCCGGCTATGGCTACACCTTC
>TRBJ2-6|TRBV2|16|TRBD1|NA
CASSGIQGAGANVLTF
TGTGCCAGCTCAGGAATTCAGGGGGCTGGGGCCAACGTCCTGACTTTC
>TRBJ1-1|TRBV19|14|TRBD1|NA
CASSYDLTGGEAFF
TGTGCCAGTAGTTATGATTTGACAGGGGGCGAAGCTTTCTTT
>TRBJ1-2|TRBV27|14|TRBD1|few
CASSSIRGVNGYTF
TGTGCCAGCAGTTCCATCAGGGGGGTCAATGGCTACACCTTC
>TRBJ1-2|TRBV6-5|13|NA|NA
CASTDSNNYGYTF
TGTGCCAGCACCGACAGTAATAACTATGGCTACACCTTC
>TRBJ2-3|TRBV27|15|TRBD1|once
CASSVFGTGTDTQYF
TGTGCCAGCAGCGTTTTCGGGACAGGCACAGATACGCAGTATTTT
>TRBJ1-2|TRBV12-3/TRBV12-4|13|NA|NA
CASNPRGGGGYTF
TGTGCCAGCAACCCGAGGGGCGGGGGTGGCTACACCTTC
>TRBJ2-1|TRBV5-4|16|TRBD1|NA
CASSHSTGTVYSEQFF
TGTGCCAGCAGTCATTCAACGGGGACAGTTTATAGTGAGCAGTTCTTC
>TRBJ1-5|TRBV3-1/TRBV3-2|15|NA|NA
CASSRVRVRNQPQHF
TGTGCCAGCAGCCGAGTCAGGGTTCGCAATCAGCCCCAGCATTTT
>TRBJ2-1|TRBV7-8|13|TRBD2|NA
CASSPRLAPEQFF
TGTGCCAGCAGCCCGCGACTAGCCCCTGAGCAGTTCTTC
>TRBJ1-1|TRBV6-1|16|TRBD1|NA
CASSQDRGGMNTEAFF
TGTGCCAGCAGTCAAGACAGGGGGGGGATGAACACTGAAGCTTTCTTT
>TRBJ2-5|TRBV7-2|17|TRBD2|NA
CASSPGGLAGVQETQYF
TGTGCCAGCAGCCCCGGTGGACTAGCGGGGGTCCAAGAGACCCAGTACTTC
>TRBJ1-3|TRBV4-3|15|NA|NA
CASSQDRYSGNTIYF
TGCGCCAGCAGCCAAGACCGCTACTCTGGAAACACCATATATTTT
>TRBJ1-5|TRBV21-1|14|NA|few
CASSIGTGDQPQHF
TGTGCCAGCAGCATAGGGACAGGGGATCAGCCCCAGCATTTT
>TRBJ1-2|TRBV18|15|NA|NA
CASSPNPTLNYGYTF
TGTGCCAGCTCACCGAACCCGACTCTTAACTATGGCTACACCTTC
>TRBJ1-5|TRBV5-1|14|NA|NA
CASSPTGGREPQHF
TGCGCCAGCAGCCCGACGGGGGGGCGTGAGCCCCAGCATTTT
>TRBJ1-4|TRBV7-9|18|NA|NA
CASGRTEGHLSTNEKLFF
TGTGCCAGCGGTCGGACGGAAGGACACCTATCAACTAATGAAAAACTGTTTTTT
>TRBJ2-5|TRBV6-5|14|NA|NA
CASSSGTLSGSQYF
TGTGCCAGCAGTAGTGGGACACTGTCCGGGTCCCAGTACTTC
>TRBJ2-2|TRBV18|16|TRBD2|NA
CASSPLSGGSTGELFF
TGTGCCAGCTCTCCCCTAAGCGGGGGGAGCACCGGGGAGCTGTTTTTT
>TRBJ2-5|TRBV5-1|14|NA|NA
CASSLQGHQETQYF
TGCGCCAGCAGCCTACAGGGTCACCAAGAGACCCAGTACTTC
>TRBJ2-2|TRBV2|16|TRBD1|NA
CASSEQGQGVAGELFF
TGTGCCAGCAGTGAGCAGGGACAGGGGGTTGCCGGGGAGCTGTTTTTT
>TRBJ2-7|TRBV11-2|13|NA|NA
CASSLFNGYEQYF
TGTGCCAGCAGCTTATTTAACGGCTACGAGCAGTACTTC
>TRBJ2-6|TRBV28|19|TRBD1|NA
CASSLYLAGGLGGANVLTF
TGTGCCAGCAGTTTATATCTGGCAGGGGGATTAGGAGGGGCCAACGTCCTGACTTTC
>TRBJ1-5|TRBV7-6|15|NA|NA
CASSLAGGEDQPQHF
TGTGCCAGCAGCTTAGCAGGAGGGGAGGATCAGCCCCAGCATTTT
>TRBJ1-4|TRBV3-1/TRBV3-2|15|NA|NA
CASSQETVRGEKLFF
TGTGCCAGCAGCCAAGAGACGGTCCGGGGGGAAAAACTGTTTTTT
>TRBJ1-4|TRBV3-1/TRBV3-2|15|NA|few
CASSQGGGNNEKLFF
TGTGCCAGCAGCCAAGGGGGCGGCAATAATGAAAAACTGTTTTTT
>TRBJ2-3|TRBV7-2|19|TRBD2|NA
CASSLSTGRGALSTDTQYF
TGTGCCAGCAGCTTATCAACGGGGCGGGGGGCCTTAAGCACAGATACGCAGTATTTT
>TRBJ2-3|TRBV19|15|TRBD1|NA
CASSAPGTGRDTQYF
TGTGCCAGTAGTGCACCCGGGACAGGCCGGGATACGCAGTATTTT
>TRBJ1-1|TRBV6-5|15|NA|NA
CASTSLPSMNTEAFF
TGTGCCAGCACAAGCCTTCCCTCAATGAACACTGAAGCTTTCTTT